Listed here are 24 T cell receptor beta chains from one sample, sequenced in a study of blood T cells in healthy people across ages. Through a sample-barcoded 5' primer and a J-beta primer mix, a second PCR was run for 7 to 11 cycles. From the 5' RACE reads, TCRdb called clonotypes with MiXCR, one entry per CDR3 protein. The profile shows roughly 1,300,000 distinct CDR3 sequences, approximately 63% of them singletons. The sequenced sample was blood. These receptors were taken from a man aged 18 to 30 in good health.

The CDR3 here is CASSAPPGERRSYNEQFF. The CDR3 DNA reads TGTGCCAGCAGCGCCCCTCCAGGAGAGAGGCGGTCCTACAATGAGCAGTTCTTC. The chain combines TRBV2 with TRBJ2-1; D call uncertain. This CDR3 has 18 residues. The V and J ends lost 6 bases and 1 base respectively, with 22 bases between them. Germline V lookup: CDR1 SNHLY, CDR2 FYNNEI.

The rearrangement uses TRBV28 and TRBJ1-6; 7 nucleotides match TRBD1. This CDR3 is 16 amino acids long. Germline-derived CDR1 and CDR2 are MDHEN and SYDVKM. V shed 3 bases, J shed 5 bases, and the junction held 7 bases outside the gene matches. The CDR3: CASSFGQGVNNSPLHF. Written as DNA, the CDR3 is TGTGCCAGCAGTTTCGGGCAGGGGGTGAATAATTCACCCCTCCACTTT.

The table lists this clonotype with a count of one. This CDR3 reads CASSQFSSGEQRDIQYF. CDR3 DNA sequence: TGTGCCAGCAGCCAATTCTCTAGCGGGGAGCAGCGAGACATTCAGTACTTC. The chain employs TRBV4-2 and TRBJ2-4; 9 bases are a match to TRBD2. CDR1 and CDR2 from the germline V gene are LGHNA and YNFKEQ. The junction had 13 bases not matched to a gene; V was cut back by 2 bases and J by 8 bases. The CDR3 has 17 residues.

V is TRBV4-1 and J is TRBJ2-1, with 11 bases identical to TRBD2. With V trimmed by 4 bases and J by 7 bases, 9 bases remained unmatched. The CDR3 runs 16 residues. Germline CDR1 MGHRA, CDR2 YSYEKL. CDR3 bases: TGCGCCAGCAGCCTAAATAGCGGGAGGGCCTCGAATGAGCAGTTCTTC. Protein: CASSLNSGRASNEQFF.

The gene calls are TRBV7-9 and TRBJ2-7, with D maybe TRBD1 (6 bases). The V end lost 5 bases, the J end lost 0 bases, and 17 bases lay between the germline ends. In germline, CDR1 is SEHNR, CDR2 FQNEAQ (reference sequence). The CDR3 totals 16 residues. The CDR3 bases are TGTGCCAGCAGCGTACTCGGGACACGGCCCTCCTACGAGCAGTACTTC. This encodes CASSVLGTRPSYEQYF.

As for this clonotype: One junction end disagrees with the germline gene, perhaps due to a read error. This rearrangement joins TRBV6-5 to TRBJ2-6, with TRBD1 matching 8 bases. Germline CDR1 and CDR2: MNHEY and SVGAGI. This CDR3 has 19 amino acids. The CDR3 spells CANSYFIGQGGSGANVLTF. The CDR3 coding sequence is TGTGCCAACAGTTACTTTATTGGACAGGGCGGCTCTGGGGCCAACGTCCTGACTTTC.

The rearrangement links TRBV11-2 to TRBJ1-6; D ambiguous. Germline loops: CDR1 SGHAT, CDR2 FQNNGV. Trimming left V 1 base short and J 5 bases short, with 12 bases between. This CDR3 region has 16 residues. CDR3 in DNA: TGTGCCAGCAGCTTAGGCCCGACCATCGATAATTCACCCCTCCACTTT. Translated: CASSLGPTIDNSPLHF.

The table lists this clonotype with a few counts. An end of the junction does not agree with germline; a read error may underlie this. This chain joins TRBV27 and TRBJ2-7; 10 bases map to TRBD1. In germline, CDR1 is MNHEY, CDR2 SMNVEV (reference sequence). The CDR3 loop spans 14 amino acids. CDR3 sequence: CASSIGTGDYEQYF. CDR3 sequence (DNA): TGCGCCAGCAGCATCGGGACAGGGGACTACGAGCAGTACTTC.

The chain links TRBV4-2 to TRBJ1-6; D not certain. Germline-derived CDR1 and CDR2 are LGHNA and YNFKEQ. Trimming pared 1 base from V and 8 bases from J, leaving 6 bases between. The CDR3 sequence is 13 residues long. The CDR3 nucleotides read TGTGCCAGCAGCCAAGTTTGGGATTCACCCCTCCACTTT. Its protein is CASSQVWDSPLHF.

The J gene is TRBJ2-5, the V gene TRBV10-3; 11 nucleotides line up with TRBD2. The trim removed 6 bases at V and 4 bases at J, leaving 13 bases unmatched. Germline values: CDR1 ENHRY, CDR2 SYGVKD. The CDR3 runs 17 residues. The CDR3 loop reads CAISTSGSRGGIETQYF. The CDR3, as DNA: TGTGCCATCAGCACTAGCGGGAGTAGAGGGGGGATAGAGACCCAGTACTTC.

This clonotype has just one count. The rearrangement joins TRBV12-3 or TRBV12-4 to TRBJ2-5, with 10 bases matching TRBD2. With V trimmed by 5 bases and J by 4 bases, 7 bases remained unmatched. CDR3 length: 15 residues. The CDR3 nucleotides are TGTGCCAGCAGTGTCGGGACTAGCGACCGAGAGACCCAGTACTTC. It codes for CASSVGTSDRETQYF.

The V call is TRBV11-2, the J call TRBJ2-6; D remains ambiguous. This CDR3 region has 16 residues. The ends were cut back, 5 bases at V and 3 bases at J, with 14 bases in the middle. Looked up from germline, CDR1 is SGHAT and CDR2 is FQNNGV. The CDR3 loop is CASSPRQFFGANVLTF. The CDR3 bases are TGTGCCAGCAGCCCCCGCCAGTTTTTTGGGGCCAACGTCCTGACTTTC.

This clonotype has just a few counts. The genes are TRBV12-3 or TRBV12-4 and TRBJ1-2; 7 nucleotides match TRBD1. J lost 2 bases, V lost 1 base, and 10 bases had no gene match. This CDR3 has 17 residues. The CDR3 protein is CASSLGLGDRVNYGYTF. The DNA for the CDR3 is TGTGCCAGCAGTTTAGGTCTCGGGGACAGAGTAAACTATGGCTACACCTTC.

In DNA, the CDR3 is TGTGCCAGCAGCTTACCCGGGACACAAAACACTGAAGCTTTCTTT. Translated, it gives CASSLPGTQNTEAFF. The chain carries TRBV6-6 and TRBJ1-1; TRBD1 might be the D (6 bases). Germline CDR1 and CDR2: MNHNY and SVGAGI (reference sequence). CDR3 length: 15 residues. Trimming left V 6 bases short and J 2 bases short, with 16 bases between.

The chain recombines TRBV11-2 with TRBJ2-1, with D uncertain. The germline V gene has CDR1 SGHAT and CDR2 FQNNGV. The CDR3 sequence is 13 residues long. Trimming took off 3 bases at V and 4 bases at J, with 7 bases between the two ends. The CDR3 loop is CASSLFRYNEQFF. In nucleotides, the CDR3 is TGTGCCAGCAGCTTGTTCAGATACAATGAGCAGTTCTTC.

The rearrangement uses TRBV4-2 and TRBJ2-1, with 7 bases matching TRBD2. V dropped 0 bases and J dropped 9; count of bases not matched to a gene: 5. Germline V CDR1 and CDR2: LGHNA, YNFKEQ. This CDR3 region has 14 residues. The CDR3 region is CASSQEAGVGEQFF. The CDR3 region has the DNA TGTGCCAGCAGCCAAGAGGCGGGGGTGGGTGAGCAGTTCTTC.

The genes are TRBV6-5 and TRBJ2-2, with a possible D match to TRBD2 (6 bases). V was clipped by 9 bases and J by 4 bases, with 15 bases between them. The CDR3 consists of 14 residues. The germline V gene encodes CDR1 MNHEY and CDR2 SVGAGI. The CDR3 DNA follows: TGTGCCAGTCGGACTACGGCTAGCACCGGGGAGCTGTTTTTT. The encoded protein is CASRTTASTGELFF.

J is TRBJ2-5 and V is TRBV11-2; D perhaps matches TRBD2 (5 bases). Between the trimmed V and J ends, which lost 5 bases and 5 bases, there was a span of 12 bases. The V gene's germline CDR1 is SGHAT and CDR2 FQNNGV. The CDR3 contains 13 residues. CDR3 sequence reads: CASSREGLETQYF. The CDR3 nucleotides are TGTGCCAGCAGCCGCGAGGGTTTGGAGACCCAGTACTTC.

This rearrangement joins TRBV11-2 to TRBJ2-2; 8 bases align to TRBD1. Germline V gives CDR1 SGHAT, CDR2 FQNNGV. The CDR3 is 15 amino acids. J lost 4 bases, V lost 1 base, and 2 bases had no gene match. The CDR3 loop reads CASSLVQGVTGELFF. The CDR3 coding sequence is TGTGCCAGCAGCTTAGTACAGGGGGTCACCGGGGAGCTGTTTTTT.

J is TRBJ2-3 and V is TRBV24-1, with a weak D call TRBD1 (5 bases). The germline V and J ends were trimmed by 6 bases and 7 bases, with 13 bases remaining between them. Germline CDR1 and CDR2: KGHDR and SFDVKD. The CDR3 consists of 13 residues. The chain's CDR3 is CATSSTGAHTQYF. CDR3 in DNA: TGTGCCACCAGTTCAACAGGCGCACATACGCAGTATTTT.

The CDR3 DNA sequence: TGTGCCAGCACACGTTCGGACCCGAGCTACGAGCAGTACTTC. Its translation is CASTRSDPSYEQYF. The chain joins TRBV6-5 to TRBJ2-4; D ambiguous. The end of the DNA fits TRBJ2-7 better, so the J call may be wrong. The CDR3 has 14 amino acids. The germline V gene encodes CDR1 MNHEY and CDR2 SVGAGI.

The chain joins TRBV10-3 to TRBJ2-5; 9 nucleotides line up with TRBD1. Germline V gene data show CDR1 as ENHRY and CDR2 as SYGVKD. This CDR3 is 16 amino acids long. V lost 0 bases to trimming and J lost 11 bases; unmatched junction nucleotides: 13. CDR3 residues: CAISESGTGIYSEQYF. The DNA for the CDR3 is TGTGCCATCAGTGAGTCAGGGACAGGGATCTACAGTGAGCAGTACTTC.

The rearrangement uses TRBV7-2 and TRBJ2-1; no clear D gene. Germline CDR1 reads SGHTA; CDR2 reads FQGNSA. V was pared by 1 base and J by 7 bases, with 11 bases between. This CDR3 has 14 residues. The CDR3 is CASSLVSVGNEQFF. The CDR3 coding sequence is TGTGCCAGCAGCTTAGTTTCCGTCGGGAATGAGCAGTTCTTC.

The rearrangement uses TRBV7-2 and TRBJ1-4; no clear D gene. Trimming removed 5 bases at V and 3 bases at J, with 10 bases between. Per the germline V gene, CDR1 is SGHTA and CDR2 is FQGNSA. CDR3 length: 14 amino acids. The DNA of the CDR3 is TGTGCCAGCAGCCGCGGGCTTTCTAATGAAAAACTGTTTTTT. Protein: CASSRGLSNEKLFF.